The 13 T cell receptor beta chains given below trace back to one sample, sequenced in a study of T cells in Graves' hyperthyroidism and ophthalmopathy. Amplified TCR beta CDR3 regions derived from RNA transcripts. An initial round of RT-PCR targeting the TCR CDR3 relied on the HTBI primer set. TCRdb re-analysed the multiplex PCR reads in MiXCR, keeping a single row per CDR3 protein. The sample has hundreds of thousands of distinct CDR3 sequences; 40% to 55% are singletons. Sequences were obtained from peripheral blood or thyroid tissue (not recorded which). The receptors stem from a woman between 18 and 29 years old with Graves' hyperthyroidism.

On this clonotype itself: The missing conserved phenylalanine or tryptophan at the end of this CDR3 makes a read error likely. V gene TRBV29-1 combines with J gene TRBJ1-5; 7 positions agree with TRBD1. Per the germline V gene, CDR1 is SQVTM and CDR2 is ANQGSEA. With 4 bases clipped from V and 7 bases from J, the junction kept 4 bases outside the gene matches. The CDR3 covers 12 residues. The CDR3 bases are TGCAGCGTTGGCCAGGGGGGGCAGCCCCAGCATCTT. It encodes CSVGQGGQPQHL.

J is TRBJ2-5 and V is TRBV9; maybe TRBD2 (6 bases). Trimming took off 4 bases at V and 5 bases at J, with 27 bases between the two ends. Germline-derived CDR1 and CDR2 are SGDLS and YYNGEE. This CDR3 has 18 amino acids. The CDR3 DNA follows: TGTGCCAGCAGCCATCACACCCTCCCCCGCCTAGCGAGGGAGACCCAGTACTTC. Translating gives CASSHHTLPRLARETQYF.

In DNA, the CDR3 is TGCGCCAGCAGCTTGGTAACAGGGGGATATGGCTACACCTTC. It encodes CASSLVTGGYGYTF. The V and J genes are TRBV5-1 and TRBJ1-2, with TRBD1 identical over 8 bases. Trimming cost V 0 bases and J 5 bases; bases outside gene matches: 3. CDR3 length: 14 amino acids. The germline V gene encodes CDR1 SGHRS and CDR2 YFSETQ. The whole variable domain, filled in from reference TRBV5-1 and TRBJ1-2, reads KAGVTQTPRYLIKTRGQQVTLSCSPISGHRSVSWYQQTPGQGLQFLFEYFSETQRNKGNFPGRFSGRQFSNSRSEMNVSTLELGDSALYLCASSLVTGGYGYTFGSGTRLTVV.

The table lists this clonotype with many counts. The chain links TRBV29-1 to TRBJ2-7; possible D gene TRBD1, 6 bases. The V and J ends lost 4 bases and 4 bases respectively, with 8 bases between them. Germline values: CDR1 SQVTM, CDR2 ANQGSEA. CDR3 length equals 11 residues. The CDR3 reads CSVARGYEQYF. CDR3 sequence (DNA): TGCAGCGTTGCCAGGGGATACGAGCAGTACTTC.

This clonotype has just a few counts. This chain uses TRBV24-1 with TRBJ2-7; D not resolved. The CDR3 sequence is 14 residues long. Trimming removed 6 bases at V and 0 bases at J, with 11 bases between. Germline V gene data show CDR1 as KGHDR and CDR2 as SFDVKD. The CDR3: CATSPRTDSYEQYF. In nucleotides, the CDR3 is TGTGCCACCAGTCCCAGGACGGACTCCTACGAGCAGTACTTC.

This chain uses TRBV4-1 with TRBJ1-2, with 10 bases lining up with TRBD1. Germline V gene sequence: CDR1 MGHRA, CDR2 YSYEKL. V shed 3 bases and J 2 bases; nucleotides not matched to a gene: 12. The CDR3 totals 18 residues. CDR3 region: CASSHFAKGTGENYGYTF. The CDR3 DNA sequence: TGCGCCAGCAGCCACTTCGCTAAGGGGACAGGGGAAAACTATGGCTACACCTTC.

Points on this clonotype: An end of the junction does not agree with germline; a read error may underlie this. This chain connects TRBV24-1 to TRBJ2-6, with 9 positions matching TRBD1. Germline V gene sequence: CDR1 KGHDR, CDR2 SFDVKD. The CDR3 contains 11 residues. The CDR3 sequence is CATSDGTGKAF. The CDR3 coding sequence is TGTGCCACCAGTGATGGGACAGGGAAAGCTTTC.

There are many counts of this clonotype. V usage is TRBV15 and J usage is TRBJ2-7, with TRBD2 identical over 13 bases. The trim removed 2 bases at V and 4 bases at J, leaving 8 bases unmatched. CDR1 is LNHNV and CDR2 is YYDKDF in the germline V gene (reference sequence). CDR3 length: 17 amino acids. The CDR3: CATSRPHRTSGRYEQYF. Written as DNA, the CDR3 is TGTGCCACCAGCAGACCCCACCGGACTAGCGGGAGATACGAGCAGTACTTC.

V gene TRBV12-3 or TRBV12-4 combines with J gene TRBJ1-2, with TRBD1 as a possible D gene (6 bases). V was clipped by 2 bases and J by 1 base, with 14 bases between them. The CDR3 has 16 residues. The CDR3 sequence: CASSLLAGGRNYGYTF. The CDR3 region has the DNA TGTGCCAGCAGTTTACTGGCCGGGGGCCGTAACTATGGCTACACCTTC.

This sequence joins TRBV12-3 or TRBV12-4 and TRBJ1-2, with 8 bases fitting TRBD1. The ends lost 6 bases at V and 4 bases at J; junction bases unmatched: 7. The CDR3 is made up of 14 amino acids. The CDR3: CASRPTDRGYGYTF. In DNA, the CDR3 is TGTGCCAGCAGACCCACAGACAGGGGCTATGGCTACACCTTC.

This chain uses TRBV7-6 with TRBJ1-5; possible D gene TRBD1, 5 bases. This CDR3 contains 14 residues. V was trimmed by 8 bases and J by 0 bases, leaving 11 bases between them. CDR1 is SGHVS and CDR2 is FNYEAQ in the germline V gene. The CDR3 is CASRGADSNQPQHF. The CDR3, as DNA: TGTGCCAGCCGAGGGGCGGATAGCAATCAGCCCCAGCATTTT.

Details on this clonotype: A much larger clone differs from this one at a single base, so this may be a read error. The chain employs TRBV7-6 and TRBJ2-7, with TRBD2 identical over 10 bases. The germline gives CDR1 SGHVS, CDR2 FNYEAQ. This CDR3 region has 15 residues. This CDR3 reads CDSSSTSGNSYEQYF. The CDR3 DNA is TGTGACAGCAGCTCCACTAGCGGGAACTCCTACGAGCAGTACTTC. Full variable domain (outside the CDR3, taken from reference TRBV7-6 and TRBJ2-7): GAGVSQSPRYKVTKRGQDVALRCDPISGHVSLYWYRQALGQGPEFLTYFNYEAQQDKSGLPNDRFSAERPEGSISTLTIQRTEQRDSAMYRCDSSSTSGNSYEQYFGPGTRLTVT.

This chain links TRBV25-1 with TRBJ2-7, with 8 nucleotides matching TRBD1. Germline-derived CDR1 and CDR2 are MGHDK and SYGVNS. CDR3 length: 13 amino acids. V lost 2 bases and J lost 3; bases outside the gene matches: 0. The chain's CDR3 is CASSETGGYEQYF. The DNA of the CDR3 is TGTGCCAGCAGTGAAACAGGGGGCTACGAGCAGTACTTC.